This T cell receptor beta chain was found in a study of shared clonotypes between healthy human individuals. General study points: What limited the represented genetic and exposure-history diversity was the small number of donors. Around 5% of naive CD4 clonotypes were shared across a few donors. Naive subsets, compared against memory subsets, generally had larger estimated richness values.

The germline gives CDR1 SGHVS, CDR2 FQNEAQ. Trimming took off 7 bases at V and 4 bases at J, with 14 bases between the two ends. CDR3 length: 13 amino acids. Concerning this clone itself: Its specificity is not known.

An even split of each subset's genomic DNA across several immunoSEQ plates was performed. Generated by immunoSEQ multiplex PCR, the TCRdb table keeps only in-frame clones and is missing some. The sample has millions of clones, over 85% seen once. This clonotype originated in a young man in good health. Some clones in this sample may be carry-over from other donors' samples. The genes are TRBV7-8 and TRBJ2-7, with D unresolved. The sequencing input was naive CD4+ T cells from PBMCs. Subset specified: CD45RA+ positively selected. The CDR3 region is CASIKSPGYEQYF. Here the CDR3 DNA reads TGTGCCAGCATCAAATCGCCTGGGTACGAGCAGTACTTC.